A selection of T cell receptor beta chains follows, all from one sample in a study of blood T cell repertoires in COVID-19. Profiling relied on immunoSEQ multiplex PCR, and the TCRdb table lists in-frame clones only, not all of them. This sample has about 270,000 clones; 85% occur once, and the top ten carry 9.1%. The sequenced sample was PBMCs or T cells enriched from blood (not recorded which). These receptors were collected from a woman between 45 and 60 years old with acute COVID-19. Each CDR3 is given without its conserved first and last residue.

V	J	CDR3
TRBV11-2	TRBJ1-2	ASSFSGTAYGYT
TRBV4-1	TRBJ1-1	ASSQGNRGSTEAF
TRBV12-5	TRBJ2-2	ASGWGQGLWSGELF
TRBV27	TRBJ1-6	ASSPQGRSSPLH
TRBV19	TRBJ2-7	ASSIIVRGGEQY
TRBV9	TRBJ1-3	ASSERTVSGNTIY
TRBV18	TRBJ2-1	ASSSDRDNEQF
TRBV10-3	TRBJ2-2	AIRPQGTGELF
TRBV13	TRBJ1-4	ASSFSLHRGTNEKLF
TRBV27	TRBJ1-1	ATGTLNTEAF
TRBV7-2	TRBJ1-2	ASSLIGGTAENYGYT
TRBV19	TRBJ2-3	ASSTTGVYTQY
TRBV7-2	TRBJ1-2	ASSLDQGARGGYT
TRBV2	TRBJ1-1	ASRPRGEGTEAF
TRBV29-1	TRBJ2-7	SGQGNYEQY
TRBV7-2	TRBJ2-4	ASSLASTLAKNIQY
TRBV2	TRBJ1-4	ASSTRIATNEKLF
TRBV29-1	TRBJ1-5	SVAGGSNQPQH
TRBV21-1	TRBJ1-2	ASSKRAGPGGYT
TRBV30	TRBJ1-5	AWSGTNQPQH
TRBV7-3	TRBJ1-1	ASSSPRVNTEAF
TRBV5-1	TRBJ1-1	ASSLAPGQRVGTEAF
TRBV4-2	TRBJ2-3	ASSQNFGQFRTDTQY